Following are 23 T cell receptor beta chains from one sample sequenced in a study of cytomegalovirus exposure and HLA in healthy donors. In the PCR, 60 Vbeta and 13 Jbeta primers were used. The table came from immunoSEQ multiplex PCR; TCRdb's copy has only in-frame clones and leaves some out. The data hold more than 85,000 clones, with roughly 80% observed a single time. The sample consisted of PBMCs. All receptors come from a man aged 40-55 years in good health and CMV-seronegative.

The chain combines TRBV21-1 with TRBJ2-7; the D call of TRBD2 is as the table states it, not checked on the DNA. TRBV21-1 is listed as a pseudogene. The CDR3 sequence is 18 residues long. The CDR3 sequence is CASSKEASGGIFSYEQYF. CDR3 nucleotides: TGTGCCAGCAGCAAAGAGGCTAGCGGGGGCATATTCTCCTACGAGCAGTACTTC.

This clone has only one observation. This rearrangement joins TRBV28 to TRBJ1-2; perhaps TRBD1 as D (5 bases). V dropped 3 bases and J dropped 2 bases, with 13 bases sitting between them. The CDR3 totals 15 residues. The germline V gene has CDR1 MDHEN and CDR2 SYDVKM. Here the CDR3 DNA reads TGTGCCAGCAGTTTGAGCCCGAACAGGAACTATGGCTACACCTTC. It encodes CASSLSPNRNYGYTF.

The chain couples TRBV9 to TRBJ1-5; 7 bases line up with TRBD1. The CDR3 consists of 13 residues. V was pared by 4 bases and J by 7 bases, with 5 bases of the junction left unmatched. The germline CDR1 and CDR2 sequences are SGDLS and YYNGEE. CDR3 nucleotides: TGTGCCAGCAGCTCCCGGACAGGCCAGCCCCAGCATTTT. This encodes CASSSRTGQPQHF.

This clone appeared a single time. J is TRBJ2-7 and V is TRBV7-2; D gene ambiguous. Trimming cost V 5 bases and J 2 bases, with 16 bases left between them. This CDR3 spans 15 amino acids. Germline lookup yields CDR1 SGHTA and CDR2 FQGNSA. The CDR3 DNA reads TGTGCCAGCAGCCACCCGCCCCCTAGTCCCTACGAGCAGTACTTC. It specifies CASSHPPPSPYEQYF.

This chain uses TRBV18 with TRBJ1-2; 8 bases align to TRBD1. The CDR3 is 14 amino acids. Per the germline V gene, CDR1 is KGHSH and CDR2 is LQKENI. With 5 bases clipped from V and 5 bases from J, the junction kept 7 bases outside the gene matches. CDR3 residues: CASSGQGKGYGYTF. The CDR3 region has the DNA TGTGCCAGCTCAGGACAGGGAAAAGGTTATGGCTACACCTTC. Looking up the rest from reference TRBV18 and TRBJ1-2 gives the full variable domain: NAGVMQNPRHLVRRRGQEARLRCSPMKGHSHVYWYRQLPEEGLKFMVYLQKENIIDESGMPKERFSAEFPKEGPSILRIQQVVRGDSAAYFCASSGQGKGYGYTFGSGTRLTVV.

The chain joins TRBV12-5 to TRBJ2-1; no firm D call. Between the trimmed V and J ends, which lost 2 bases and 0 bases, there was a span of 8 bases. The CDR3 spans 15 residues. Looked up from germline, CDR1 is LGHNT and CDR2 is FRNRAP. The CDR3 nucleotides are TGTGCTAGTGGTTTGAGCGTGAGCTCCTACAATGAGCAGTTCTTC. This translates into CASGLSVSSYNEQFF. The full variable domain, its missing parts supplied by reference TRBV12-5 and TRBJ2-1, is DARVTQTPRHKVTEMGQEVTMRCQPILGHNTVFWYRQTMMQGLELLAYFRNRAPLDDSGMPKDRFSAEMPDATLATLKIQPSEPRDSAVYFCASGLSVSSYNEQFFGPGTRLTVL.

DNA for the CDR3: TGTGCCTTTCTTGGGGGGGGATTCGGCAGGGAGGGGACTGAAGCTTTCTTT. Amino acids: CAFLGGGFGREGTEAFF. The chain combines TRBV6-8 with TRBJ1-1, with D possibly matching TRBD1 (5 bases). V was cut by 11 bases and J by 5 bases, with 30 bases left in between. The CDR3 consists of 17 residues. Germline V gives CDR1 MNHGY, CDR2 SAAAGT.

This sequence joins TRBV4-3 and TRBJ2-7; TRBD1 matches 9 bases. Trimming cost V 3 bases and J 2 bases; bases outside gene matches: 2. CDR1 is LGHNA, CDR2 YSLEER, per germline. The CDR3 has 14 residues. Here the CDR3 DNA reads TGCGCCAGCAGCCAGGACAGGGGTACCTACGAGCAGTACTTC. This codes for CASSQDRGTYEQYF.

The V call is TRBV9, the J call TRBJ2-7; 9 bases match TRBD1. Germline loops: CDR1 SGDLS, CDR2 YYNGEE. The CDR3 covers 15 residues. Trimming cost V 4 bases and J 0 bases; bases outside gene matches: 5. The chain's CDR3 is CASSPRDRVSYEQYF. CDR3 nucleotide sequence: TGTGCCAGCAGCCCCCGGGACAGGGTCTCCTACGAGCAGTACTTC.

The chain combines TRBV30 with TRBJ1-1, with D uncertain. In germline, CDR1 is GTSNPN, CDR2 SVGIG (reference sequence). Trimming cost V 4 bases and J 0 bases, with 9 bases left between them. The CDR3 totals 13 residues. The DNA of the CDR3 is TGTGCCTGGACGCACGGGGTGAACACTGAAGCTTTCTTT. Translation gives CAWTHGVNTEAFF.

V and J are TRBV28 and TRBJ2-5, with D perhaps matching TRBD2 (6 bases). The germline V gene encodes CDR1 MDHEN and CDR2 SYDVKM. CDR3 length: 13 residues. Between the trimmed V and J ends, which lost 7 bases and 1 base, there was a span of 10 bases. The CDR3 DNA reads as TGTGCCAGCAATGGAGGGTTCCAAGAGACCCAGTACTTC. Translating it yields CASNGGFQETQYF.

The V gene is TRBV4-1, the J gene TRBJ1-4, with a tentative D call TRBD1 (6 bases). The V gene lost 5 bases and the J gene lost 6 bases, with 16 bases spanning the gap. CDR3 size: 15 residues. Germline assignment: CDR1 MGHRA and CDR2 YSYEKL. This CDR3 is CASSNQQGWDEKLFF. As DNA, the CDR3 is TGCGCCAGCAGCAACCAACAGGGATGGGATGAAAAACTGTTTTTT.

The CDR3 DNA reads TGTGCCAGCAGTGTGGACAGGGGCTACGAGCAGTACTTC. Its translation is CASSVDRGYEQYF. The gene calls are TRBV6-1 and TRBJ2-7; 9 bases are a match to TRBD1. In germline, CDR1 is MNHNS, CDR2 SASEGT. CDR3 length equals 13 residues. The V gene end was trimmed by 4 bases and the J gene end by 3 bases; junction bases not matched to a gene: 1.

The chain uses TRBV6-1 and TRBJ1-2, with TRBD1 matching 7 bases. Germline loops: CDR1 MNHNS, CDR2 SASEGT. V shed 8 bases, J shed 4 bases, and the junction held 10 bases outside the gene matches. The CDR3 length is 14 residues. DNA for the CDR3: TGTGCCAGCGGGCTAGGGGACAGCCCCTATGGCTACACCTTC. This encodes CASGLGDSPYGYTF.

DNA for the CDR3: TGTGCCAGCAACACAGGTGGCGAGCAGTACTTC. Protein sequence: CASNTGGEQYF. The chain links TRBV2 to TRBJ2-7, with D possibly being TRBD1 (5 bases). Germline CDR1 and CDR2: SNHLY and FYNNEI. V lost 7 bases and J 6 bases, leaving 10 bases between the germline ends. CDR3 length equals 11 residues.

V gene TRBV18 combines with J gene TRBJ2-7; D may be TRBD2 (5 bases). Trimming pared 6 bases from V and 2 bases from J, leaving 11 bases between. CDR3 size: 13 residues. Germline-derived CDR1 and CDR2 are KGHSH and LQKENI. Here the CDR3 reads CASSSDSAYEQYF. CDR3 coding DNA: TGTGCCAGCTCCTCGGACTCCGCCTACGAGCAGTACTTC.

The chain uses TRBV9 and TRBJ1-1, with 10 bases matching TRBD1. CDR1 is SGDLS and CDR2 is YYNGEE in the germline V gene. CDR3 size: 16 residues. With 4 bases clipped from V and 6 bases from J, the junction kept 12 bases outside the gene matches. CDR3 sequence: CASSTTGGAGTAEAFF. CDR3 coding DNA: TGTGCCAGCAGCACGACAGGGGGCGCCGGTACCGCTGAAGCTTTCTTT. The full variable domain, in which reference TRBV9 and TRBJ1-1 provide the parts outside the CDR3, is DSGVTQTPKHLITATGQRVTLRCSPRSGDLSVYWYQQSLDQGLQFLIQYYNGEERAKGNILERFSAQQFPDLHSELNLSSLELGDSALYFCASSTTGGAGTAEAFFGQGTRLTVV.

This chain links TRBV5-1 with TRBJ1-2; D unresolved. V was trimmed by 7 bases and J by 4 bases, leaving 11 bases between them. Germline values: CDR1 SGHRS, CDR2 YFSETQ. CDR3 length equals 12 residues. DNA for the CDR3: TGCGCCAGCGGCCGGGAAACCTATGGCTACACCTTC. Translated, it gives CASGRETYGYTF.

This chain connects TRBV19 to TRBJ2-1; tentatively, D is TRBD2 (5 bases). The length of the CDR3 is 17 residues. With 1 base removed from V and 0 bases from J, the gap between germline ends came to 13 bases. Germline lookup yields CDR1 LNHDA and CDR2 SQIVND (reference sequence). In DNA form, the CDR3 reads TGTGCCAGTAGTATAGGTCCCGGGAAGAGCTCCTACAATGAGCAGTTCTTC. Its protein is CASSIGPGKSSYNEQFF.

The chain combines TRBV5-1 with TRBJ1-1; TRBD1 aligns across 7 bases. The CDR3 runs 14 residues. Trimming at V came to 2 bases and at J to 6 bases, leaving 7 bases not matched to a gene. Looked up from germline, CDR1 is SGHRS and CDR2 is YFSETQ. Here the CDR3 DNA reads TGCGCCAGCAGCTTTGAGACAGGGCGGCCTGAAGCTTTCTTT. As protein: CASSFETGRPEAFF.

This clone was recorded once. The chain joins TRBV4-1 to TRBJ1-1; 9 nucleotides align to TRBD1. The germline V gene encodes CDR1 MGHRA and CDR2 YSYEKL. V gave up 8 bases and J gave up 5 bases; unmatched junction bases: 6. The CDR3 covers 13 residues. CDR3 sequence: CASGGQGDTEAFF. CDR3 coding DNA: TGCGCCAGCGGGGGACAGGGAGATACTGAAGCTTTCTTT.

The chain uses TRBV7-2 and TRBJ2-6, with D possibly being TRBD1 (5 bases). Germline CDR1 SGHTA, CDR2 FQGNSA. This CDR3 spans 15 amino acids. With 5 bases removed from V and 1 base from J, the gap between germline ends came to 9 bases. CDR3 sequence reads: CASSRDSSGANVLTF. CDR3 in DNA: TGTGCCAGCAGCCGAGACAGTTCTGGGGCCAACGTCCTGACTTTC.

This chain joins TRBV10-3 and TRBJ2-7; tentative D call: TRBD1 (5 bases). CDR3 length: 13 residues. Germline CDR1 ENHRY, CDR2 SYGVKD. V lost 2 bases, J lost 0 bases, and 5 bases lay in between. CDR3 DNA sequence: TGTGCCATCAGTGAGGACAGCTCCTACGAGCAGTACTTC. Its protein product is CAISEDSSYEQYF.